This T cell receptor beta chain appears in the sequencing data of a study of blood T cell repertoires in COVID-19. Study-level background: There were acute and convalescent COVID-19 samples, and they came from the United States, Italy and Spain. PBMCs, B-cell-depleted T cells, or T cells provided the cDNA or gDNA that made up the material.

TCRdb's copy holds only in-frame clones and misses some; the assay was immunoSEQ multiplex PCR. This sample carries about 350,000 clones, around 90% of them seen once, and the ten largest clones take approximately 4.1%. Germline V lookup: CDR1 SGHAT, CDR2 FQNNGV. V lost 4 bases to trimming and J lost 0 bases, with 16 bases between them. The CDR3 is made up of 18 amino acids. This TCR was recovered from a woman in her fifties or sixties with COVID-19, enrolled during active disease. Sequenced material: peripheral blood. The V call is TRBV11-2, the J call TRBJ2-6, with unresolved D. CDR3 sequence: CASSSRTHLLSGANVLTF. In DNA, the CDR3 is TGTGCCAGCAGCTCACGAACGCATTTACTCTCTGGGGCCAACGTCCTGACTTTC.